Following are 16 T cell receptor beta chains from one sample sequenced in a study of PD-L1 blockade in urothelial cancer. Clones were read by immunoSEQ multiplex PCR, and TCRdb kept only the in-frame ones, dropping some. Of around 22,000 clones listed, 87% were seen once; the top ten hold approximately 2.8%. The sequencing here drew on PBMCs, taken around atezolizumab (anti-PD-L1) treatment. All receptors derive from a man aged 50 to 60 with urothelial cancer.

This chain connects TRBV2 to TRBJ2-2; possible D gene TRBD1, 6 bases. CDR1 is SNHLY and CDR2 is FYNNEI in the germline V gene. The V end lost 6 bases, the J end lost 1 base, and 15 bases lay between the germline ends. This CDR3 has 16 amino acids. The CDR3 DNA reads as TGTGCCAGCAGAGACTTACAGGGTTGGAACACCGGGGAGCTGTTTTTT. This encodes CASRDLQGWNTGELFF.

The chain combines TRBV30 with TRBJ2-6, with D unresolved. CDR3 length: 16 residues. V lost 3 bases to trimming and J lost 1 base, with 13 bases between them. Germline CDR1 and CDR2: GTSNPN and SVGIG (reference sequence). The CDR3 is CAWRNLWQSGANVLTF. The CDR3 region has the DNA TGTGCCTGGAGAAACCTTTGGCAGTCTGGGGCCAACGTCCTGACTTTC. The complete variable domain, with remaining parts taken from reference TRBV30 and TRBJ2-6, reads SQTIHQWPATLVQPVGSPLSLECTVEGTSNPNLYWYRQAAGRGLQLLFYSVGIGQISSEVPQNLSASRPQDRQFILSSKKLLLSDSGFYLCAWRNLWQSGANVLTFGAGSRLTVL.

The V gene is TRBV5-1, the J gene TRBJ2-7; 9 bases agree with TRBD1. Per germline, CDR1 SGHRS and CDR2 YFSETQ. Losses at the gene ends were 4 bases for V and 5 bases for J; bases not matched to a gene: 7. The CDR3 loop spans 14 amino acids. For the CDR3, the DNA is TGCGCCAGCAGCGCAGGGACAGGGTCCCACGAGCAGTACTTC. Protein sequence: CASSAGTGSHEQYF.

The gene calls are TRBV4-3 and TRBJ2-7; TRBD1 aligns across 8 bases. The germline gives CDR1 LGHNA, CDR2 YSLEER. The CDR3 consists of 13 residues. V trimming: 3 bases; J trimming: 6 bases; junction bases outside the gene matches: 4. The CDR3 DNA is TGCGCCAGCAGCCACGGACAGGGCTTCGAGCAGTACTTC. Translating it yields CASSHGQGFEQYF.

The chain employs TRBV10-2 and TRBJ2-7; D is possibly TRBD2 (5 bases). The germline V gene has CDR1 WSHSY and CDR2 SAAADI. The CDR3 runs 13 residues. V gave up 6 bases and J gave up 7 bases, with 16 bases separating them. The CDR3 region has the DNA TGCGCCAGCAGGGTACCCGGGGTGGGGGAGCAGTACTTC. Amino acid sequence: CASRVPGVGEQYF.

The chain carries TRBV27 and TRBJ2-1, with a tentative D call TRBD2 (5 bases). Trimming took 1 base from V and 5 from J, leaving 18 bases between them. The CDR3 is 17 residues long. Germline V gene sequence: CDR1 MNHEY, CDR2 SMNVEV (reference sequence). DNA of the CDR3: TGTGCCAGCAGTTTATTCTTTGGGATAGGGAGTAACAATGAGCAGTTCTTC. It translates to CASSLFFGIGSNNEQFF.

The J gene is TRBJ1-1, the V gene TRBV7-9, with 8 bases fitting TRBD1. With V trimmed by 4 bases and J by 5 bases, 6 bases remained unmatched. This CDR3 contains 14 residues. Germline lookup yields CDR1 SEHNR and CDR2 FQNEAQ (reference sequence). For the CDR3, the DNA is TGTGCCAGCAGCTCCCAGGGGGCTTGGACTGAAGCTTTCTTT. This codes for CASSSQGAWTEAFF.

V gene TRBV11-2 combines with J gene TRBJ2-3, with 7 bases fitting TRBD2. The CDR3 length is 15 residues. The germline gives CDR1 SGHAT, CDR2 FQNNGV. Trimming removed 5 bases from V and 0 bases from J; junction bases left unmatched: 5. The CDR3 sequence: CASSTRGFSTDTQYF. The CDR3 coding sequence is TGTGCCAGCAGCACGCGGGGGTTCAGCACAGATACGCAGTATTTT.

V usage is TRBV6-1 and J usage is TRBJ1-5, with D unclear. The germline gives CDR1 MNHNS, CDR2 SASEGT. The CDR3 runs 15 residues. The V gene lost 0 bases and the J gene lost 6 bases, with 12 bases spanning the gap. As DNA, the CDR3 is TGTGCCAGCAGTGAAGCTGCCGTGAGGAGTCAGCCCCAGCATTTT. Protein: CASSEAAVRSQPQHF.

The chain has TRBV11-3 and TRBJ2-7; no firm D call. From germline, CDR1 is SGHNT and CDR2 YENEEA. Trimming took 1 base from V and 3 from J, leaving 13 bases between them. The CDR3 extends over 15 amino acids. CDR3 bases: TGTGCCAGCAGCTTAGGAGCCGGGTCCGACTACGAGCAGTACTTC. Encoded protein: CASSLGAGSDYEQYF.

The chain recombines TRBV10-3 with TRBJ2-3; possible D gene TRBD2, 6 bases. There are 14 residues in the CDR3. V dropped 8 bases and J dropped 1 base, with 13 bases sitting between them. Germline CDR1 reads ENHRY; CDR2 reads SYGVKD. CDR3 bases: TGTGCCATCCTGGGCCCGGGGGGCACAGATACGCAGTATTTT. This sequence encodes CAILGPGGTDTQYF.

J is TRBJ2-7 and V is TRBV7-7; the D gene is possibly TRBD2 (6 bases). The CDR3 is made up of 13 amino acids. Germline CDR1 and CDR2: SSHAT and FNYEAQ (reference sequence). The V end lost 3 bases, the J end lost 6 bases, and 12 bases lay between the germline ends. The DNA of the CDR3 is TGTGCCAGCAGCTTGGATATGGGAGGCGAGCAGTACTTC. As protein: CASSLDMGGEQYF.

The chain links TRBV2 to TRBJ1-4; D may be TRBD1 (6 bases). The CDR3 extends over 15 amino acids. V gave up 6 bases and J gave up 5 bases, with 16 bases separating them. Germline V gene data show CDR1 as SNHLY and CDR2 as FYNNEI. The CDR3 protein is CASSLTGQPNEKLFF. CDR3 bases: TGTGCCAGCAGCCTGACCGGACAGCCGAATGAAAAACTGTTTTTT. Together with reference TRBV2 and TRBJ1-4, the CDR3 gives the full variable domain: EPEVTQTPSHQVTQMGQEVILRCVPISNHLYFYWYRQILGQKVEFLVSFYNNEISEKSEIFDDQFSVERPDGSNFTLKIRSTKLEDSAMYFCASSLTGQPNEKLFFGSGTQLSVL.

This clone was recorded only once. The V call is TRBV6-5, the J call TRBJ2-7; 9 nucleotides align to TRBD2. Looked up from germline, CDR1 is MNHEY and CDR2 is SVGAGI. J lost 4 bases, V lost 4 bases, and 5 bases had no gene match. CDR3 length equals 14 residues. CDR3 bases: TGTGCCAGCAGTTTGTTTCTAGCGGGGTACGAGCAGTACTTC. Translated: CASSLFLAGYEQYF.

This clone was observed once. The rearrangement uses TRBV19 and TRBJ2-1; weak D call: TRBD2 (5 bases). CDR1 is LNHDA, CDR2 SQIVND, per germline (reference sequence). The V and J ends lost 4 bases and 4 bases respectively, with 14 bases between them. The CDR3 runs 15 residues. The CDR3 loop reads CASSSGLDLYNEQFF. The CDR3 coding sequence is TGTGCCAGTAGTAGCGGGCTAGACCTATACAATGAGCAGTTCTTC.

The chain couples TRBV7-3 to TRBJ2-3, with TRBD1 matching 7 bases. After removal of 6 bases from V and 2 bases from J, the junction contained 8 bases not matched to a gene. The germline V gene encodes CDR1 SGHTA and CDR2 FQGTGA. This CDR3 has 15 amino acids. CDR3 sequence reads: CASRGRDSLTDTQYF. The CDR3, as DNA: TGTGCCAGCAGGGGACGGGACAGTCTCACAGATACGCAGTATTTT.